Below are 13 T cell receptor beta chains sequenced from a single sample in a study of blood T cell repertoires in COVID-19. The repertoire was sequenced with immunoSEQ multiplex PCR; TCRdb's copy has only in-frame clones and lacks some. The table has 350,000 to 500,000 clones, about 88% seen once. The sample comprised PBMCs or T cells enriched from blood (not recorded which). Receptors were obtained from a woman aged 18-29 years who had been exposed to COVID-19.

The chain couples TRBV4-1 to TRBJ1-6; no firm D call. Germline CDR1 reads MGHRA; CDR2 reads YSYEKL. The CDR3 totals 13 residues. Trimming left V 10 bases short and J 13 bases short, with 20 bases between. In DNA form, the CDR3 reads TGCGCCACAACCGGGGAACTTAAGGTGCCCCTCCACTTT. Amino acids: CATTGELKVPLHF.

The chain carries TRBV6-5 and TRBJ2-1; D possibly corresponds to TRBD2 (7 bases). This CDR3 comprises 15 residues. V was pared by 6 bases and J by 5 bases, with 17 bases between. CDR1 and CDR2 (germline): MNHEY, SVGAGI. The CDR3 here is CASRDLGGAHNEQFF. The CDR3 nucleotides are TGTGCCAGCAGGGACTTGGGGGGGGCGCACAATGAGCAGTTCTTC.

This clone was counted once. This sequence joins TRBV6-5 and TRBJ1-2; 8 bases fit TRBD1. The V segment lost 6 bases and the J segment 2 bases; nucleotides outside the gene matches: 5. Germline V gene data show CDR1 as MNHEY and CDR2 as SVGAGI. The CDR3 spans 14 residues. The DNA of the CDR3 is TGTGCCAGCAGGGGACAGGAGGGCAACTATGGCTACACCTTC. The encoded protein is CASRGQEGNYGYTF.

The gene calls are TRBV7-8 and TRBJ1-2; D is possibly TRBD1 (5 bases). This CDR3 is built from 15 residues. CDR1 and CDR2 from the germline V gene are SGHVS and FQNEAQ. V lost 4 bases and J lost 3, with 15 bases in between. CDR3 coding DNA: TGTGCCAGCAGCTCCTCAGGGTTTGTGGACTATGGCTACACCTTC. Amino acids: CASSSSGFVDYGYTF.

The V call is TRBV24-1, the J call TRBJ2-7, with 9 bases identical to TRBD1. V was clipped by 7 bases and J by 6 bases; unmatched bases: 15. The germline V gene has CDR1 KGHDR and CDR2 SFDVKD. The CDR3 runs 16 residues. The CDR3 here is CATSCYRGPLPGEQYF. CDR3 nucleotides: TGTGCCACCAGCTGCTACAGGGGGCCCCTCCCTGGCGAGCAGTACTTC.

The CDR3 reads CASSFEERDTQYF. The CDR3 DNA is TGTGCCAGCAGCTTCGAAGAACGGGATACGCAGTATTTT. V is TRBV11-2 and J is TRBJ2-3; D unresolved. Between the trimmed V and J ends, which lost 3 bases and 6 bases, there was a span of 10 bases. CDR1 is SGHAT, CDR2 FQNNGV, per germline. The CDR3 has 13 amino acids.

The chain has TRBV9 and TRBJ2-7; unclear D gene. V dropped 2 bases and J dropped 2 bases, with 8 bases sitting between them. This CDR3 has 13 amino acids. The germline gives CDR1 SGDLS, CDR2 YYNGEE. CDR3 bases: TGTGCCAGCAGCGTCGAGGAAACCTACGAGCAGTACTTC. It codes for CASSVEETYEQYF.

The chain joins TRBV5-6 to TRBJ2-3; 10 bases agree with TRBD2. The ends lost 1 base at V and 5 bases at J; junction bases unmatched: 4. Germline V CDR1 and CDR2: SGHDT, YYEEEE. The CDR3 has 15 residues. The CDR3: CASSLLAGERDTQYF. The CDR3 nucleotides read TGTGCCAGCAGCTTGCTAGCGGGGGAGCGAGATACGCAGTATTTT.

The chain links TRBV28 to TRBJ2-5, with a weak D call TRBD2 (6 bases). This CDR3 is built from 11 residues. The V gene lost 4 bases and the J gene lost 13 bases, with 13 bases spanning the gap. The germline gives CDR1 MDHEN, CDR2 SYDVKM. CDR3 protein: CASSSVGGPYF. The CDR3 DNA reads TGTGCCAGCAGTTCCGTCGGGGGTCCGTACTTC.

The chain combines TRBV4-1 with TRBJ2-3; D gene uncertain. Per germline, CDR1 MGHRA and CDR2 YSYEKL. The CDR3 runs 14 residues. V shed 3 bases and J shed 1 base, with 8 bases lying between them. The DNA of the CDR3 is TGCGCCAGCAGCCAGATAGAGGGCACAGATACGCAGTATTTT. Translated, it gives CASSQIEGTDTQYF.

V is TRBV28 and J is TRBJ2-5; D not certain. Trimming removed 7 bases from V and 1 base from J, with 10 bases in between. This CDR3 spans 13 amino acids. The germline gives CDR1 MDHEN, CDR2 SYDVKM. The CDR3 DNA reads TGTGCCAGCACCTCCCCGGTCCAAGAGACCCAGTACTTC. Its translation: CASTSPVQETQYF.

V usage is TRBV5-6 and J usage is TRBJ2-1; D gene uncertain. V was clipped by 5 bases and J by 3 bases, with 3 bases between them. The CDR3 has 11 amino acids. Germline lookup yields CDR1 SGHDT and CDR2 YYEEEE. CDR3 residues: CASRYYNEQFF. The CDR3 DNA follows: TGTGCCAGCAGATACTACAATGAGCAGTTCTTC.

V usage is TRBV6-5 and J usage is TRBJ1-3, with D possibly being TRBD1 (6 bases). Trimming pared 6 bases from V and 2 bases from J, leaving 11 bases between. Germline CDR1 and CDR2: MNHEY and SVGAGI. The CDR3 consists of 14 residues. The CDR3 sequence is CASRKTGAGNTIYF. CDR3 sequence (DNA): TGTGCCAGCAGGAAGACAGGCGCTGGAAACACCATATATTTT.